One sample yielded the 10 T cell receptor beta chains listed below, sequenced in a study of human versus mouse CDR3 diversity and MHC coevolution. Generated by immunoSEQ multiplex PCR, the TCRdb table keeps only in-frame clones and is missing some. The profile covers about 77,000 clones, with about nine tenths appearing a single time and over 0.12% taken by the ten largest. The specimen was naive CD4+ T cells from blood. Subset indicated: CD45RO-negative CD62L-positive naive CD4 T cells. Receptor source: a person aged 30 to 69 in good health.

The chain couples TRBV6-1 to TRBJ2-1, with a tentative D call TRBD1 (5 bases). Per germline, CDR1 MNHNS and CDR2 SASEGT. Trimming stripped 1 base from V and 4 bases from J, with 17 bases between. The CDR3 has 17 amino acids. CDR3 loop: CASSEGRVSPAYNEQFF. CDR3 DNA sequence: TGTGCCAGCAGTGAAGGCAGGGTTTCTCCGGCTTACAATGAGCAGTTCTTC.

V gene TRBV6-1 combines with J gene TRBJ1-1; D gene ambiguous. Germline CDR1 reads MNHNS; CDR2 reads SASEGT. The CDR3 totals 13 residues. The ends were cut back, 6 bases at V and 4 bases at J, with 12 bases in the middle. The CDR3 coding sequence is TGTGCCAGCAGAACCCAGGCGGGCACTGAAGCTTTCTTT. It codes for CASRTQAGTEAFF.

This chain links TRBV6-1 with TRBJ2-7; TRBD2 matches 9 bases. Germline V gene sequence: CDR1 MNHNS, CDR2 SASEGT. The CDR3 covers 16 residues. The trim removed 3 bases at V and 5 bases at J, leaving 11 bases unmatched. DNA for the CDR3: TGTGCCAGCAGTGAGGGGGGCGGGAGGGCGGAGAACGAGCAGTACTTC. Residues: CASSEGGGRAENEQYF.

The chain has TRBV28 and TRBJ2-3, with 9 nucleotides matching TRBD1. This CDR3 spans 13 amino acids. Germline V gives CDR1 MDHEN, CDR2 SYDVKM. V lost 10 bases to trimming and J lost 0 bases; unmatched junction nucleotides: 2. The CDR3 coding sequence is TGTGCCACCGGACAGGGGAGCACAGATACGCAGTATTTT. It specifies CATGQGSTDTQYF.

The CDR3 sequence: CASSDWRQGGKGYTF. For the CDR3, the DNA is TGTGCCAGCAGCGACTGGCGGCAGGGTGGGAAGGGCTACACCTTC. The chain joins TRBV5-4 to TRBJ1-2, with D perhaps matching TRBD1 (5 bases). Trimming left V 4 bases short and J 8 bases short, with 21 bases between. The CDR3 runs 15 residues. CDR1 and CDR2 from the germline V gene are SGHNT and YYREEE (reference sequence).

The genes are TRBV6-1 and TRBJ2-7; a possible D gene is TRBD2 (6 bases). The CDR3 is 14 amino acids. V was clipped by 4 bases and J by 5 bases, with 15 bases between them. Germline loops: CDR1 MNHNS, CDR2 SASEGT. The chain's CDR3 is CASSARGAMNEQYF. The CDR3 DNA follows: TGTGCCAGCAGTGCGCGGGGAGCTATGAACGAGCAGTACTTC.

The chain joins TRBV18 to TRBJ1-2; D is ambiguous. Trimming stripped 3 bases from V and 3 bases from J, with 14 bases between. The germline V gene has CDR1 KGHSH and CDR2 LQKENI. The length of the CDR3 is 15 residues. CDR3 sequence: CASSPLAGSHYGYTF. The CDR3 DNA is TGTGCCAGCTCACCCCTCGCGGGATCTCACTATGGCTACACCTTC.

V gene TRBV19 combines with J gene TRBJ2-5; 9 bases align to TRBD2. V shed 2 bases and J 2 bases; nucleotides not matched to a gene: 6. The CDR3 extends over 16 amino acids. CDR1 and CDR2 from the germline V gene are LNHDA and SQIVND (reference sequence). The CDR3 DNA sequence: TGTGCCAGTAGTATAAATCATAGCGGGGGACAAGAGACCCAGTACTTC. It encodes CASSINHSGGQETQYF.

The genes are TRBV5-1 and TRBJ1-2; TRBD1 matches 10 bases. The CDR3 is 14 amino acids. The V segment lost 4 bases and the J segment 8 bases; nucleotides outside the gene matches: 8. The V gene's germline CDR1 is SGHRS and CDR2 YFSETQ. The CDR3: CASSPGQGVDGYTF. The CDR3 DNA is TGCGCCAGCAGCCCCGGACAGGGGGTAGACGGCTACACCTTC. The complete variable domain, with remaining parts taken from reference TRBV5-1 and TRBJ1-2, reads KAGVTQTPRYLIKTRGQQVTLSCSPISGHRSVSWYQQTPGQGLQFLFEYFSETQRNKGNFPGRFSGRQFSNSRSEMNVSTLELGDSALYLCASSPGQGVDGYTFGSGTRLTVV.

The CDR3 loop reads CASSKGMGANYGYTF. The CDR3 nucleotides are TGTGCCAGTAGTAAGGGCATGGGGGCAAACTATGGCTACACCTTC. V gene TRBV19 combines with J gene TRBJ1-2; D possibly corresponds to TRBD1 (6 bases). V lost 4 bases, J lost 2 bases, and 14 bases lay in between. Germline CDR1 is LNHDA and CDR2 is SQIVND (reference sequence). The CDR3 loop spans 15 amino acids.